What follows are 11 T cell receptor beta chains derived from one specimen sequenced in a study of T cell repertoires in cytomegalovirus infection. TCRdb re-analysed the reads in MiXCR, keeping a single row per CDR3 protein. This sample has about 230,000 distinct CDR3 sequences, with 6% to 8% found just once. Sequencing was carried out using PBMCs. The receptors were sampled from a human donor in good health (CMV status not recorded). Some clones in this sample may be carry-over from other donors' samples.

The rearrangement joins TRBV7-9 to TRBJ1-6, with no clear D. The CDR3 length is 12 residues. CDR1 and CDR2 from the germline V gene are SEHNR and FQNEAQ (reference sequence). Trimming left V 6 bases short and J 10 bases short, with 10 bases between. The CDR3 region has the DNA TGTGCCAGCAGGAAAGGGCCATCACCCCTCCACTTT. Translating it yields CASRKGPSPLHF. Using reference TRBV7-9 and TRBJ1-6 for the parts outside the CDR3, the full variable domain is DTGVSQNPRHKITKRGQNVTFRCDPISEHNRLYWYRQTLGQGPEFLTYFQNEAQLEKSRLLSDRFSAERPKGSFSTLEIQRTEQGDSAMYLCASRKGPSPLHFGNGTRLTVT.

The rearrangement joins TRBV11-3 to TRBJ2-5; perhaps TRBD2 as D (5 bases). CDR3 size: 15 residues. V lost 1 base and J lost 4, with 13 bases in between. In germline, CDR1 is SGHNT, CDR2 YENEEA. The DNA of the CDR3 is TGTGCCAGCAGCTTAGGAAGTCACGGGGTAGAGACCCAGTACTTC. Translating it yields CASSLGSHGVETQYF.

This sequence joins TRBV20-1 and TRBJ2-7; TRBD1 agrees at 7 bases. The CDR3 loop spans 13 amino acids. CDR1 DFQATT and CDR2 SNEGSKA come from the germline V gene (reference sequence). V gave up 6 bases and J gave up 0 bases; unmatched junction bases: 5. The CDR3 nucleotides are TGCAGTGCATTGACAGGGAGCTCCTACGAGCAGTACTTC. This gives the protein CSALTGSSYEQYF.

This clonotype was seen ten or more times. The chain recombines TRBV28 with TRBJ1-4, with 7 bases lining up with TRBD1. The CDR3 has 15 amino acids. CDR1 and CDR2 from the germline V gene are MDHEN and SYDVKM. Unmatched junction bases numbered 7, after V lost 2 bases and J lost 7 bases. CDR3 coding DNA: TGTGCCAGCAGTTTAGAGGGCAGGGGGAGTGAAAAACTGTTTTTT. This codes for CASSLEGRGSEKLFF.

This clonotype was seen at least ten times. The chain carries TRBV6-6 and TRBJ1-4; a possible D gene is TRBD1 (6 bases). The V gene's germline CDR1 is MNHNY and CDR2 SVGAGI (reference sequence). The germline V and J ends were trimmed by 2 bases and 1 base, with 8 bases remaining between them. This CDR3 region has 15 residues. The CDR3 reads CASSYGGLTNEKLFF. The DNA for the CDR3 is TGTGCCAGCAGTTACGGGGGGCTAACTAATGAAAAACTGTTTTTT.

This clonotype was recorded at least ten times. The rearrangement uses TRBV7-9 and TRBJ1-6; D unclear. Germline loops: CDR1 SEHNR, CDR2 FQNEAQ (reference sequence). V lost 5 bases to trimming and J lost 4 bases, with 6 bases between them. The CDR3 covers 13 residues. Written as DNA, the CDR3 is TGTGCCAGCAGCGAGGGATATAATTCACCCCTCCACTTT. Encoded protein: CASSEGYNSPLHF.

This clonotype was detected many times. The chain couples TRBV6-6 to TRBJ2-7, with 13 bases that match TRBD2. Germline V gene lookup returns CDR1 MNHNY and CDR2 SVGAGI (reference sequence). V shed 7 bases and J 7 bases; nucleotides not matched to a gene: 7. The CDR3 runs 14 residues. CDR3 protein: CASKPPGLAGEQYF. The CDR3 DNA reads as TGTGCCAGCAAACCTCCGGGACTAGCGGGGGAGCAGTACTTC.

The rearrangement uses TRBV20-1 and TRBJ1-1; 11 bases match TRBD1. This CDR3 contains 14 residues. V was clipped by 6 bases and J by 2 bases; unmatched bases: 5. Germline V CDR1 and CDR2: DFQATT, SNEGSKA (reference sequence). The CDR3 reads CSARTGGDNTEAFF. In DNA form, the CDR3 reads TGCAGTGCACGGACAGGGGGCGATAACACTGAAGCTTTCTTT.

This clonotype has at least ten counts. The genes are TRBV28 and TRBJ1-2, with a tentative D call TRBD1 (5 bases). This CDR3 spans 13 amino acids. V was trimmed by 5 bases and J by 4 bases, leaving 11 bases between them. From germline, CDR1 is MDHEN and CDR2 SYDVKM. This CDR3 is CASSPGRLYGYTF. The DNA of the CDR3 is TGTGCCAGCAGTCCGGGACGTCTCTATGGCTACACCTTC.

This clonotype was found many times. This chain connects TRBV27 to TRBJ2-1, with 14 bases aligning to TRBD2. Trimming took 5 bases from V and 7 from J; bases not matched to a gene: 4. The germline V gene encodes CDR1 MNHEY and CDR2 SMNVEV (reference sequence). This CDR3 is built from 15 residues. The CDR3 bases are TGTGCCAGCAGTCTGACTAGCGGGGGGGCTAATGAGCAGTTCTTC. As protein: CASSLTSGGANEQFF.

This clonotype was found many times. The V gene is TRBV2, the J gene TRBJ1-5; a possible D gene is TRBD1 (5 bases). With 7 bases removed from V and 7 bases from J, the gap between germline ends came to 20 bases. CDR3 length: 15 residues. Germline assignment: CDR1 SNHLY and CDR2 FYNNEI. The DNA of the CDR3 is TGTGCCAGCACTAACCGGGACGCCCCGGAACAGCCCCAGCATTTT. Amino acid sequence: CASTNRDAPEQPQHF. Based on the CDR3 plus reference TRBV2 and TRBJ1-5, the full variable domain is EPEVTQTPSHQVTQMGQEVILRCVPISNHLYFYWYRQILGQKVEFLVSFYNNEISEKSEIFDDQFSVERPDGSNFTLKIRSTKLEDSAMYFCASTNRDAPEQPQHFGDGTRLSIL.